This is a list of T cell receptor beta chains from one sample in a study of cytomegalovirus exposure and HLA in healthy donors. Assay: immunoSEQ multiplex PCR; the TCRdb copy retains only in-frame clones and omits some. The top ten clones hold approximately 3.4% of a sample with 85,000 to 100,000 clones, approximately 80% of them seen once. Material: PBMCs. The receptors originated from a male donor in good health and CMV-seropositive. Each CDR3 is given with its conserved first and last residue. Each record gives: J gene, D gene, CDR3 length, clone size, V gene, CDR3 DNA, CDR3 protein. A D gene is named only where the DNA matches it firmly. Rows give clone size only sometimes, using once, few, many, or a class for an expanded clone.

TRBJ1-2 | - | 14 | - | TRBV5-1 | TGCGCCAGCAGCTTGGGTGCAGGGGACTATGGCTACACCTTC | CASSLGAGDYGYTF
TRBJ1-5 | - | 16 | - | TRBV11-3 | TGTGCCAGCAGGGGGGGGCTGTATGCGGGAAATCAGCCCCAGCATTTT | CASRGGLYAGNQPQHF
TRBJ1-5 | - | 14 | - | TRBV19 | TGTGCCAGTAGTCCGGGAACAGGGAATCAGCCCCAGCATTTT | CASSPGTGNQPQHF
TRBJ1-2 | - | 15 | once | TRBV5-4 | TGTGCCAGCAGCTTGAGCCTAAGGTCAGGGGATGGCTACACCTTC | CASSLSLRSGDGYTF
TRBJ2-2 | - | 14 | - | TRBV19 | TGTGCCAGTAAGGGAGGAGCGAACACCGGGGAGCTGTTTTTT | CASKGGANTGELFF
TRBJ1-6 | - | 13 | - | TRBV11-2 | TGTGCCAGCAGCTTAGATCTGCGTTCACCCCTCCACTTT | CASSLDLRSPLHF
TRBJ2-2 | - | 14 | - | TRBV30 | TGTGCCTGGAGTCAGGGAATAAACACCGGGGAGCTGTTTTTT | CAWSQGINTGELFF
TRBJ2-1 | - | 15 | - | TRBV9 | TGTGCCAGCAGCGTAGAAGGCGGGGGCCCCAATGAGCAGTTCTTC | CASSVEGGGPNEQFF
TRBJ1-1 | - | 13 | - | TRBV6-1 | TGTGCCAGCAGTTCTGACAGGAACACTGAAGCTTTCTTT | CASSSDRNTEAFF
TRBJ1-1 | - | 15 | - | TRBV5-8 | TGTGCCAGCAGCTTGGGAACGGGGTCGGACACTGAAGCTTTCTTT | CASSLGTGSDTEAFF
TRBJ2-7 | - | 14 | once | TRBV19 | TGTGCCAGTAGTATAAAGGGGAATCAATACGAGCAGTACTTC | CASSIKGNQYEQYF
TRBJ2-2 | TRBD2 | 14 | - | TRBV7-3 | TGTGCCAGCAGGGACGGGGGGGTAACCGGGGAGCTGTTTTTT | CASRDGGVTGELFF
TRBJ1-2 | - | 14 | - | TRBV30 | TGTGCCTGGAGTTTTGAGGGACTACCCTATGGCTACACCTTC | CAWSFEGLPYGYTF
TRBJ2-3 | - | 15 | - | TRBV7-7 | TGTGCTAGCAGTCTTGGACACACGAGCACAGATACGCAGTATTTT | CASSLGHTSTDTQYF
TRBJ2-3 | TRBD2 | 14 | - | TRBV6-4 | TGTGCCAGCAGTATCAGCGGGGGCACAGATACGCAGTATTTT | CASSISGGTDTQYF
TRBJ1-1 | - | 15 | few | TRBV4-2 | TGTGCCAGCAGCCTTAGGGTGGGAGATAACACTGAAGCTTTCTTT | CASSLRVGDNTEAFF
TRBJ2-7 | - | 14 | - | TRBV7-9 | TGTGCCAGCAGCCCCAGTAGAGGGTCCGCCGAGCAGTACTTC | CASSPSRGSAEQYF
TRBJ2-3 | - | 12 | - | TRBV11-2 | TGTGCCAGCAGCTCTAGCACAGATACGCAGTATTTT | CASSSSTDTQYF
TRBJ1-6 | - | 13 | - | TRBV30 | TGTGCCTGGAGTTCTCAGGGCGGATCACCCCTCCACTTT | CAWSSQGGSPLHF
TRBJ1-5 | TRBD1 | 15 | - | TRBV5-1 | TGCGCCAGCAGCTCAGGACAGGGAAACAATCAGCCCCAGCATTTT | CASSSGQGNNQPQHF
TRBJ1-2 | TRBD1 | 14 | - | TRBV9 | TGTGCCAGCAGCTCCGGACAGGGGCCCTATGGCTACACCTTC | CASSSGQGPYGYTF
TRBJ1-5 | - | 13 | - | TRBV7-8 | TGTGCCAGCAGCTTAGCTTGGGCTCAGCCCCAGCATTTT | CASSLAWAQPQHF
TRBJ2-7 | - | 14 | - | TRBV5-6 | TGTGCCAGCAGCTCTGGAGGGTTCTCCTACGAGCAGTACTTC | CASSSGGFSYEQYF
TRBJ2-3 | TRBD2 | 16 | - | TRBV9 | TGTGCCAGCAGCGTCGTAGCGGGGGTCCCGGGGGATACGCAGTATTTT | CASSVVAGVPGDTQYF
TRBJ2-1 | TRBD1 | 16 | once | TRBV5-1 | TGCGCCAGCGACGTAACAACAGGGGGCGCCTACAATGAGCAGTTCTTC | CASDVTTGGAYNEQFF
TRBJ1-1 | - | 16 | few | TRBV18 | TGTGCCAGCTCACCTCAACAGGGCATGTCGGACACTGAAGCTTTCTTT | CASSPQQGMSDTEAFF
TRBJ1-1 | - | 13 | - | TRBV6-5 | TGTGCCAGCAAGATCGGGTTCTGGGCTGAAGCTTTCTTT | CASKIGFWAEAFF
TRBJ2-2 | - | 15 | - | TRBV19 | TGTGCCAGTAGTATGGGCCAGGGTTATGACGGGGAGCTGTTTTTT | CASSMGQGYDGELFF
TRBJ1-2 | TRBD1 | 14 | - | TRBV29-1 | TGCAGCGTTGAGGAGCAGGGGGCGATCTATGGCTACACCTTC | CSVEEQGAIYGYTF
TRBJ1-2 | TRBD1 | 15 | - | TRBV5-1 | TGCGCCAGCAGCTTGGGACGGACAGGGTCAATCGGCTACACCTTC | CASSLGRTGSIGYTF
TRBJ2-3 | TRBD2 | 17 | - | TRBV5-4 | TGTGCCAGCAGCTCCGCGGGGGGAAAGGGGGGCACAGATACGCAGTATTTT | CASSSAGGKGGTDTQYF
TRBJ1-6 | - | 12 | - | TRBV19 | TGTGCCAGTAGTTCAGGGAATTCACCCCTCCACTTT | CASSSGNSPLHF
TRBJ2-1 | - | 14 | - | TRBV5-4 | TGTGCCAGCAGCTTGGACGCGGGGCGAAATGAGCAGTTCTTC | CASSLDAGRNEQFF
TRBJ2-4 | - | 14 | few | TRBV29-1 | TGCAGCGTTGCCTTACAGGGAGCCAAAAACATTCAGTACTTC | CSVALQGAKNIQYF
TRBJ1-5 | TRBD1 | 15 | - | TRBV6-1 | TGTGCCAGCAGTCAGACAGGGGTCGACAATCAGCCCCAGCATTTT | CASSQTGVDNQPQHF
TRBJ2-5 | TRBD1 | 15 | - | TRBV5-1 | TGCGCCAGCAGCTTGATGAGGGGGCCGTCAGAGACCCAGTACTTC | CASSLMRGPSETQYF
TRBJ2-1 | TRBD2 | 14 | - | TRBV11-3 | TGTGCCAGCAGCTTAGGGACTAGCGGGGCCGAGCAGTTCTTC | CASSLGTSGAEQFF
TRBJ1-1 | - | 15 | - | TRBV6-5 | TGTGCCAGCAGTTACTCGTTCCGACTTAGCACTGAAGCTTTCTTT | CASSYSFRLSTEAFF
TRBJ1-2 | - | 14 | few | TRBV7-2 | TGTGCCAGCAGCTTAGATCCCTCTAACTATGGCTACACCTTC | CASSLDPSNYGYTF
TRBJ2-5 | - | 13 | - | TRBV5-6 | TGTGCCAGCAGGGGGGGGCCGGGAGAGACCCAGTACTTC | CASRGGPGETQYF